Each of the 9 T cell receptor beta chains below was sequenced from the same sample in a study of post-analysis software for immune sequencing data. Broader study findings: TRBV5-6, TRBV5-1 and TRBV20-1 were among roughly five TRBV segments more frequent in patients than controls.

For these receptors, no antigen is known. Unique molecular identifiers had been added to the TCR beta cDNA libraries. TCRdb re-called the PCR reads through MiXCR, storing one row per CDR3 protein. The repertoire consists of about 560,000 distinct CDR3 sequences, with roughly 45% occurring once and the leading ten covering roughly 1.8%. Sequencing was performed on blood. The receptors stem from a girl under 18 with multiple sclerosis.

The chain recombines TRBV12-3 or TRBV12-4 with TRBJ1-2, with a weak D call TRBD1 (6 bases). The CDR3 has 12 residues. V was cut by 5 bases and J by 8 bases, with 12 bases left in between. The CDR3 region has the DNA TGTGCCAGCAGTGCCTCAGGGGTCGGCTACACCTTC. As protein: CASSASGVGYTF.

This clonotype was recorded a few times. This chain uses TRBV7-2 with TRBJ2-3, with D hard to call. V was shortened by 5 bases and J by 3 bases, with 9 bases between the two germline ends. Germline CDR1 reads SGHTA; CDR2 reads FQGNSA. This CDR3 comprises 13 residues. CDR3 region: CASSRFITDTQYF. The CDR3 bases are TGTGCCAGCAGCCGATTCATAACAGATACGCAGTATTTT.

This rearrangement joins TRBV5-1 to TRBJ2-4, with D perhaps being TRBD1 or TRBD2 (6 bases each). The CDR3 covers 14 residues. Germline CDR1 SGHRS, CDR2 YFSETQ. Trimming cost V 4 bases and J 3 bases, with 11 bases left between them. CDR3 DNA sequence: TGCGCCAGCAGCCGTGGAGGGGGCAAAAACATTCAGTACTTC. Translation gives CASSRGGGKNIQYF.

This clonotype was seen a few times. This rearrangement joins TRBV12-3 or TRBV12-4 to TRBJ2-3; a weak D match, TRBD1 (6 bases). CDR3 length: 16 residues. Trimming removed 2 bases at V and 5 bases at J, with 17 bases between. As DNA, the CDR3 is TGTGCCAGCAGTTTAAGGACAGCTAGTCTAAAAGATACGCAGTATTTT. Translating gives CASSLRTASLKDTQYF.

The chain joins TRBV13 to TRBJ2-3, with D possibly TRBD1 on 6 matching bases. V dropped 5 bases and J dropped 10 bases, with 16 bases sitting between them. The germline CDR1 and CDR2 sequences are PRHDT and FYEKMQ (reference sequence). The CDR3 consists of 13 residues. Here the CDR3 DNA reads TGTGCCAGCAGCGGACAGCCTTTGAATCCGCAGTATTTT. Translated: CASSGQPLNPQYF.

This clonotype was found once. The chain has TRBV12-3 or TRBV12-4 and TRBJ2-3; no definite D call. Trimming removed 6 bases from V and 6 bases from J, with 10 bases in between. The CDR3 runs 12 residues. The CDR3, as DNA: TGTGCCAGCAGCCCCGCTTCGGATACGCAGTATTTT. Its protein is CASSPASDTQYF.

This clonotype turned up a few times. The V call is TRBV5-1, the J call TRBJ2-7, with 9 positions matching TRBD2. CDR1 SGHRS and CDR2 YFSETQ come from the germline V gene. J was trimmed by 2 bases and V by 2 bases; bases with no gene match: 2. The CDR3 is 14 amino acids. CDR3 in amino acids: CASSLRTSAYEQYF. Here the CDR3 DNA reads TGCGCCAGCAGCTTAAGGACTAGCGCCTACGAGCAGTACTTC.

This rearrangement joins TRBV10-2 to TRBJ2-3; 7 positions match TRBD2. In germline, CDR1 is WSHSY, CDR2 SAAADI. This CDR3 has 14 residues. The trim removed 3 bases at V and 4 bases at J, leaving 4 bases unmatched. The CDR3 nucleotides read TGCGCCAGCAGTGATCCTAGCGGCTCAGATACGCAGTATTTT. Protein: CASSDPSGSDTQYF.

The J gene is TRBJ2-7, the V gene TRBV7-8; 10 bases align to TRBD1. Germline values: CDR1 SGHVS, CDR2 FQNEAQ. With V trimmed by 5 bases and J by 3 bases, 7 bases remained unmatched. The CDR3 contains 15 residues. The CDR3 coding sequence is TGTGCCAGCAGCCCAAGGACAGGGGGGAACTACGAGCAGTACTTC. It is translated as CASSPRTGGNYEQYF.